This T cell receptor beta chain stems from a study of blood T cell repertoires in COVID-19. Whole-study context: Acute and convalescent COVID-19 samples came from the United States, Italy and Spain. The cDNA or gDNA used as material had been derived from T cells, B-cell-depleted T cells, or PBMCs.

Deletions cut 2 bases from V and 4 bases from J, with 8 bases between. The germline gives CDR1 SGHNT, CDR2 YENEEA. The CDR3 has 14 amino acids. Libraries were prepared by immunoSEQ multiplex PCR; TCRdb keeps only in-frame clonotypes and omits some of them. The sample carries 45,000 to 70,000 clones, around 80% recorded once. The source is a woman aged 80 or over with acute or convalescent COVID-19. The rearrangement links TRBV11-3 to TRBJ2-2, with D perhaps matching TRBD1 (5 bases). Sequenced input: peripheral blood. The CDR3 is CASSLQGVTGELFF. The CDR3 nucleotides read TGTGCCAGCAGCTTACAAGGGGTCACCGGGGAGCTGTTTTTT.